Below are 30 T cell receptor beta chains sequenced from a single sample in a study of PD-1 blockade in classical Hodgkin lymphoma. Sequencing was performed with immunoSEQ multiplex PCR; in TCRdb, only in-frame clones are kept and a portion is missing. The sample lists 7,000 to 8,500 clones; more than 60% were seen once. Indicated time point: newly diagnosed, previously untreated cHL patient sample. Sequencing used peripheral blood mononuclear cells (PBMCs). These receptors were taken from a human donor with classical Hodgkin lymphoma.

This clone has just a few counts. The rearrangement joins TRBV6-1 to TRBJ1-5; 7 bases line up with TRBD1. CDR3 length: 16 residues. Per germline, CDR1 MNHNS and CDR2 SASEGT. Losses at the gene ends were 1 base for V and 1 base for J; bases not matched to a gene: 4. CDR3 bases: TGTGCCAGCAGTGAAGGGTACAGGGGAAGCAATCAGCCCCAGCATTTT. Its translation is CASSEGYRGSNQPQHF.

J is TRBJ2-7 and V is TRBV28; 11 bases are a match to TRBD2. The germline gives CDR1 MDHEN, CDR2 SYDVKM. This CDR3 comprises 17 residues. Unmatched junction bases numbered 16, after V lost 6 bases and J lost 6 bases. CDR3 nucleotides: TGTGCCAGCAGCCTAGGCTTAGCGGGAGGGCCCCGCAGCGAGCAGTACTTC. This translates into CASSLGLAGGPRSEQYF.

The CDR3 bases are TGTGCCAGCAGCTTAGGGGGGCTAGCGGTCTTCGAGCAGTACTTC. Translating it yields CASSLGGLAVFEQYF. This rearrangement joins TRBV7-9 to TRBJ2-7, with TRBD2 as a possible D gene (7 bases). This CDR3 comprises 15 residues. V was trimmed by 1 base and J by 6 bases, leaving 16 bases between them. Germline assignment: CDR1 SEHNR and CDR2 FQNEAQ (reference sequence).

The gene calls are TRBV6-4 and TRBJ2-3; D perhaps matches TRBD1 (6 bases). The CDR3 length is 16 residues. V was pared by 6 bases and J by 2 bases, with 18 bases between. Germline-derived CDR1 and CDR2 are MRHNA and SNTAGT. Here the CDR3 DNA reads TGTGCCAGCAGCGAAACCCCGGGACATTTCACAGATACGCAGTATTTT. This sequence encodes CASSETPGHFTDTQYF.

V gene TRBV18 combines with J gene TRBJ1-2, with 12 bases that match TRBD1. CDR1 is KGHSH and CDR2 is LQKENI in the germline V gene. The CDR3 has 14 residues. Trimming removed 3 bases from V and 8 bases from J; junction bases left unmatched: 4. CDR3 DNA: TGTGCCAGCTCACCGGGACAGGGGGCTGAGGGCTACACCTTC. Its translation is CASSPGQGAEGYTF.

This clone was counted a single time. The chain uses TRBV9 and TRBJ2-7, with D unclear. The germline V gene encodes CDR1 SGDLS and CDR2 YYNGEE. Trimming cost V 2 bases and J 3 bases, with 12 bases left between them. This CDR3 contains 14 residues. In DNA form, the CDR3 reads TGTGCCAGCAGCGTGGGCAGTTCGGGCTACGAGCAGTACTTC. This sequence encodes CASSVGSSGYEQYF.

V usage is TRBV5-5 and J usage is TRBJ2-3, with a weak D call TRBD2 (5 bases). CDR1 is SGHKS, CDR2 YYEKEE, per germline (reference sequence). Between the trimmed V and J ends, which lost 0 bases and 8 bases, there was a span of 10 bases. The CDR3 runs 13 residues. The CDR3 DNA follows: TGTGCCAGCAGCTTGGTTCCCGAGGGTACGCAGTATTTT. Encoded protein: CASSLVPEGTQYF.

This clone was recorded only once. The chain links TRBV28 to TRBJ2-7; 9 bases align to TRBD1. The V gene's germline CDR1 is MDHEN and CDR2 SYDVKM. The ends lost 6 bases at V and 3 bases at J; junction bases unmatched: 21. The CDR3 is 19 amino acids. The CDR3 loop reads CASSTDRDRVSIWVYEQYF. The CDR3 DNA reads TGTGCCAGCAGCACAGACCGGGACAGGGTGTCGATTTGGGTCTACGAGCAGTACTTC.

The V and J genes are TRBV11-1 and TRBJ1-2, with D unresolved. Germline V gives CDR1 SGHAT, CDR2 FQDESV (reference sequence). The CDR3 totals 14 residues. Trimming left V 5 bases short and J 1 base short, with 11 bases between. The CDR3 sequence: CASSVPGDNYGYTF. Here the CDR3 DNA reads TGTGCCAGCAGCGTACCCGGGGATAACTATGGCTACACCTTC.

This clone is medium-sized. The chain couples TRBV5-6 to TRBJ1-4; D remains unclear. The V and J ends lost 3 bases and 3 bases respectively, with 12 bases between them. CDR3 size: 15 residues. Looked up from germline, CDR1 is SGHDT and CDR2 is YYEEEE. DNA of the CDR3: TGTGCCAGCAGCTCCTCCTCGGACCCTAATGAAAAACTGTTTTTT. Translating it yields CASSSSSDPNEKLFF.

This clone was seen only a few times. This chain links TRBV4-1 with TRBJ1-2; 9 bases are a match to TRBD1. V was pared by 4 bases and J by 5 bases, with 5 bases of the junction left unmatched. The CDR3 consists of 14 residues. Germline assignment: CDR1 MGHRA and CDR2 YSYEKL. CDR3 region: CASSRQGEVYGYTF. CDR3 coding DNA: TGCGCCAGCAGCCGACAGGGGGAGGTGTATGGCTACACCTTC.

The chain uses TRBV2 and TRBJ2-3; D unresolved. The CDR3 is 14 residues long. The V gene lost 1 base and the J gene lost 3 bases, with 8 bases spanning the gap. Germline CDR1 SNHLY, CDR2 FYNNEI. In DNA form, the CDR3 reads TGTGCCAGCAGTGAAGGACTGGAAACAGATACGCAGTATTTT. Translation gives CASSEGLETDTQYF.

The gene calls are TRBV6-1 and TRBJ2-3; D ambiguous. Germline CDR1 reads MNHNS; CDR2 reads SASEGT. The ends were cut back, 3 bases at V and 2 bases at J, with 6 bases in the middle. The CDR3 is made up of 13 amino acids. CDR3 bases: TGTGCCAGCAGTGACAAGGCCACAGATACGCAGTATTTT. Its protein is CASSDKATDTQYF.

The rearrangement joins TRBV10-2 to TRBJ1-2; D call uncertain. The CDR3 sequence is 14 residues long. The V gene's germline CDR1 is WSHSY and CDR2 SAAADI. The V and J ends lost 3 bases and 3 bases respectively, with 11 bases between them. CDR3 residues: CASSERREDYGYTF. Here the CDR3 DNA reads TGCGCCAGCAGTGAAAGAAGGGAAGACTATGGCTACACCTTC.

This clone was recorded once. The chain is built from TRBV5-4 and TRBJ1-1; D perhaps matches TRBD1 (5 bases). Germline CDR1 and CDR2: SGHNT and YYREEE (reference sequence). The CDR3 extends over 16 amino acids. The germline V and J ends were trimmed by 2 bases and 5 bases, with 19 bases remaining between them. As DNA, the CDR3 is TGTGCCAGCAGCTTCCGGGGGTCCGGGGTAAAAACTGAAGCTTTCTTT. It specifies CASSFRGSGVKTEAFF.

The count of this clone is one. The CDR3 bases are TGCGCCAGCAGCCTGTCCGGGACTAGCGGCATGGAGCAGTACTTC. It encodes CASSLSGTSGMEQYF. J is TRBJ2-7 and V is TRBV5-1, with 11 bases that match TRBD2. This CDR3 has 15 amino acids. V was clipped by 4 bases and J by 7 bases; unmatched bases: 10. CDR1 and CDR2 from the germline V gene are SGHRS and YFSETQ.

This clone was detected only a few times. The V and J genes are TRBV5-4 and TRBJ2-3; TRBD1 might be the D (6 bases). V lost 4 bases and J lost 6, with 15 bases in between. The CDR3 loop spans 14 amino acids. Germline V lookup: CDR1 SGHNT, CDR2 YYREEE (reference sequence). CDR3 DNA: TGTGCCAGCAGCGAACAGGGCTTGGGGGATACGCAGTATTTT. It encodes CASSEQGLGDTQYF.

The CDR3 region is CASSWEGNTDTQYF. The DNA for the CDR3 is TGCGCCAGCAGCTGGGAGGGGAACACAGATACGCAGTATTTT. This chain connects TRBV5-1 to TRBJ2-3, with TRBD2 identical over 7 bases. The V gene's germline CDR1 is SGHRS and CDR2 YFSETQ. V shed 3 bases, J shed 2 bases, and the junction held 3 bases outside the gene matches. The CDR3 sequence is 14 residues long.

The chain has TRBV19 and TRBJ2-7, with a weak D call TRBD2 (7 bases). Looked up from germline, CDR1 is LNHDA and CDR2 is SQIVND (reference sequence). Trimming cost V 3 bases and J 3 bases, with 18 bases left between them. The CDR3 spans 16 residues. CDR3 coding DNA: TGTGCCAGTAGTATCTCGGGGGGCCAGGGGAGCTACGAGCAGTACTTC. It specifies CASSISGGQGSYEQYF.

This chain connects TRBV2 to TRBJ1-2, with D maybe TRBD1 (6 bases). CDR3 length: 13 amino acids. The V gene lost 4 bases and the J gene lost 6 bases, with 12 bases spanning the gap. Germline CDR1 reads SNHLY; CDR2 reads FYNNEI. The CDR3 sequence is CASSAYREDGYTF. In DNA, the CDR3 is TGTGCCAGCAGTGCTTACAGGGAGGATGGCTACACCTTC.

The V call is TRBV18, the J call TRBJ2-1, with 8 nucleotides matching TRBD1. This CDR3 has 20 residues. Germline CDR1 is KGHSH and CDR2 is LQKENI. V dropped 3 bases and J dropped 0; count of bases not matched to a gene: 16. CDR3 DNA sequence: TGTGCCAGCTCACCTCGGACAGGGAAGGCGGGACCTAGCTCCTACAATGAGCAGTTCTTC. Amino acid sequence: CASSPRTGKAGPSSYNEQFF.

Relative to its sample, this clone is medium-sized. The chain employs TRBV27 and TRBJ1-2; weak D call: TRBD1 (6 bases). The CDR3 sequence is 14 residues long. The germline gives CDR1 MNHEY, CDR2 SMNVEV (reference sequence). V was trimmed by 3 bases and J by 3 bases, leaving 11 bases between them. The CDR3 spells CASSLYSGDYGYTF. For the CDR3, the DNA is TGTGCCAGCAGTTTGTATTCAGGGGACTATGGCTACACCTTC.

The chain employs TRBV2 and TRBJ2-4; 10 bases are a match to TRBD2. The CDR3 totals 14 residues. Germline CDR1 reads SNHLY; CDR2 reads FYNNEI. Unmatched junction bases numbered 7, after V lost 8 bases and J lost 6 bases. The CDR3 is CASSLLAGLNIQYF. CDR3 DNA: TGTGCCAGCTCTTTACTAGCGGGGCTAAACATTCAGTACTTC.

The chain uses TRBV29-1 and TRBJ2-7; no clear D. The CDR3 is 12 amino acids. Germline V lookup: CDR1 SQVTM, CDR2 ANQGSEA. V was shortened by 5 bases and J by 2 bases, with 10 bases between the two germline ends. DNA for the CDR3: TGCAGCGTTCTAGGTAGGGCCTACGAGCAGTACTTC. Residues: CSVLGRAYEQYF.

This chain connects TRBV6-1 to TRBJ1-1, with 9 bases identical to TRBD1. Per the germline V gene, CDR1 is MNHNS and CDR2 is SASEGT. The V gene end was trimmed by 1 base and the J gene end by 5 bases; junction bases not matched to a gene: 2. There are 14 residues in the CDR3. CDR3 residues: CASSEGQGETEAFF. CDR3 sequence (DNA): TGTGCCAGCAGTGAAGGACAGGGGGAAACTGAAGCTTTCTTT.

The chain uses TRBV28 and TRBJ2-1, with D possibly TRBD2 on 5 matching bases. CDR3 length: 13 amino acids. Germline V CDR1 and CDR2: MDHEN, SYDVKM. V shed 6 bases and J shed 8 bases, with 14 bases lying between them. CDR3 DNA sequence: TGTGCCAGCAGACTCCCGGGATCGGATGAGCAGTTCTTC. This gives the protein CASRLPGSDEQFF.

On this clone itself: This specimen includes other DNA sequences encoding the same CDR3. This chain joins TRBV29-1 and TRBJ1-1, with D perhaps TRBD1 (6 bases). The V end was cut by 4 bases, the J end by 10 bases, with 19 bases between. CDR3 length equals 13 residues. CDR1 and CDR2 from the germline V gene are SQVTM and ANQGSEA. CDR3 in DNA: TGCAGCGTTGCGTTACAGGGAGGCGGCGGAGCTTTCTTT. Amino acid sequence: CSVALQGGGGAFF. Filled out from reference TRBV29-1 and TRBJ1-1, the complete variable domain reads SAVISQKPSRDICQRGTSLTIQCQVDSQVTMMFWYRQQPGQSLTLIATANQGSEATYESGFVIDKFPISRPNLTFSTLTVSNMSPEDSSIYLCSVALQGGGGAFFGQGTRLTVV.

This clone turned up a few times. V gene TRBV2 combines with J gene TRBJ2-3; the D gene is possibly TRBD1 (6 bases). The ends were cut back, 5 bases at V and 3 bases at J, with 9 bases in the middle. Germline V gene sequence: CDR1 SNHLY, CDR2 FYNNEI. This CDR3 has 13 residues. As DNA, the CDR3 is TGTGCCAGCAGTTTACAGGGAACAGATACGCAGTATTTT. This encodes CASSLQGTDTQYF.

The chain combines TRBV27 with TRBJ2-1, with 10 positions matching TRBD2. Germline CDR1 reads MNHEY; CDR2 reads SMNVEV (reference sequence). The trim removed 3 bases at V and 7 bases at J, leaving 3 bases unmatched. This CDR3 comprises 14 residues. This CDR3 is CASSFSGGRNEQFF. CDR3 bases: TGTGCCAGCAGTTTTAGCGGGGGGAGGAATGAGCAGTTCTTC.

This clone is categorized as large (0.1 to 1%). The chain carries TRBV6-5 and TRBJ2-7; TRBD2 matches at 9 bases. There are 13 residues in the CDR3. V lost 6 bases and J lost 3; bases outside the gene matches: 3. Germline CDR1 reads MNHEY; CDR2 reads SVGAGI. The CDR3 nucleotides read TGTGCCAGCAGCCCTAGCGGGAACTACGAGCAGTACTTC. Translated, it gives CASSPSGNYEQYF.